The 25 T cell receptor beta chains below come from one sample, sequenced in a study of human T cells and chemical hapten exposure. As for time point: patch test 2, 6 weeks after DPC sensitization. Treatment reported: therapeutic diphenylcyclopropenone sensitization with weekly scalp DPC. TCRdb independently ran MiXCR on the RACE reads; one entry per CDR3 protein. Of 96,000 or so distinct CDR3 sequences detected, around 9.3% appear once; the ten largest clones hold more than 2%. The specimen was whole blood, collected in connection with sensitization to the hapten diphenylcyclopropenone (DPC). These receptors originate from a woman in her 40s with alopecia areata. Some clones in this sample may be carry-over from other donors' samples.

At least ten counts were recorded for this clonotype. Here the CDR3 DNA reads TGCAGCGTTGTAGGTTGGAGGGGGAACACTGAAGCTTTCTTT. It is translated as CSVVGWRGNTEAFF. The genes are TRBV29-1 and TRBJ1-1; tentative D call: TRBD1 (5 bases). CDR1 and CDR2 from the germline V gene are SQVTM and ANQGSEA. V lost 4 bases and J 1 base, leaving 13 bases between the germline ends. The length of the CDR3 is 14 residues.

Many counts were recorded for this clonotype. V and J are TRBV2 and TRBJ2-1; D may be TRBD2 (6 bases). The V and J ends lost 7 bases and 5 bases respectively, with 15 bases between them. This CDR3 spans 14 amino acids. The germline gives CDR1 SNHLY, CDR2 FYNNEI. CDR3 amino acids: CASTSEEGHNEQFF. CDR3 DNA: TGTGCCAGCACCTCAGAGGAGGGCCACAATGAGCAGTTCTTC.

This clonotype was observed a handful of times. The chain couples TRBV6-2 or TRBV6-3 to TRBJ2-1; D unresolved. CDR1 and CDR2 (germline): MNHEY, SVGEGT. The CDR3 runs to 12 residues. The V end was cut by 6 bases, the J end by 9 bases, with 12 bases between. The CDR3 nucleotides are TGTGCCAGCAGACACGTTAGAGGTGAGCAGTTCTTC. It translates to CASRHVRGEQFF.

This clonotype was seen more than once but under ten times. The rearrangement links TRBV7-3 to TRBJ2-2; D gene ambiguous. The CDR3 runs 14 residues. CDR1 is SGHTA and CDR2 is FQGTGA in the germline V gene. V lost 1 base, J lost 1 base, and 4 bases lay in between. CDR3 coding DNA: TGTGCCAGCAGCTTAAGTATGAACACCGGGGAGCTGTTTTTT. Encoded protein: CASSLSMNTGELFF.

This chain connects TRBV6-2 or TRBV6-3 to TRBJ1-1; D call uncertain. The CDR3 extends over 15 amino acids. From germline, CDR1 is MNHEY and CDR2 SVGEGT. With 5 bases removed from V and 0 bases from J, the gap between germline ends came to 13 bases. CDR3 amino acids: CASSLITSVNTEAFF. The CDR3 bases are TGTGCCAGCAGTCTCATCACGAGCGTGAACACTGAAGCTTTCTTT.

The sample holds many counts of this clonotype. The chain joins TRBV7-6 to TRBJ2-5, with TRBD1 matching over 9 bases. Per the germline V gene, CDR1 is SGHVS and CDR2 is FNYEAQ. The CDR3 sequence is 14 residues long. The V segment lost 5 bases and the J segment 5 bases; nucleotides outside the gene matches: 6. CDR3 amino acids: CASSPGTGRETQYF. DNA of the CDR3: TGTGCCAGCAGCCCCGGGACAGGGAGGGAGACCCAGTACTTC.

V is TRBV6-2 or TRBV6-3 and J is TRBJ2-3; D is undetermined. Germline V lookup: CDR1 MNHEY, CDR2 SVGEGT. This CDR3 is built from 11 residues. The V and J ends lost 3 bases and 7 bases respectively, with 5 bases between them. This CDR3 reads CASSYGNTQYF. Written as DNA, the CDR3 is TGTGCCAGCAGTTATGGGAATACGCAGTATTTT.

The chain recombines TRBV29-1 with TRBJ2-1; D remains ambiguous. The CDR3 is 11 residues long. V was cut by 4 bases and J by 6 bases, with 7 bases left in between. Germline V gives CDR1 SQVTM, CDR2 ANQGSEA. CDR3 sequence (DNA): TGCAGCGTTGTGACAAGCAATGAGCAGTTCTTC. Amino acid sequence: CSVVTSNEQFF.

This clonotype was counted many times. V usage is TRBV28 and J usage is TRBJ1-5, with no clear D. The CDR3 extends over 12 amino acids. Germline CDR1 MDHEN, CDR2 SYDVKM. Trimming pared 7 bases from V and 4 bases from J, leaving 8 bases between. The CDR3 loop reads CASNRWNQPQHF. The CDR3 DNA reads TGTGCCAGCAACCGGTGGAATCAGCCCCAGCATTTT.

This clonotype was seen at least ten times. CDR3 loop: CASSPPSEPDEQFF. DNA of the CDR3: TGTGCCAGCTCACCACCGAGCGAACCCGATGAGCAGTTCTTC. This chain uses TRBV18 with TRBJ2-1; D not certain. Germline values: CDR1 KGHSH, CDR2 LQKENI. The CDR3 is made up of 14 amino acids. Trimming stripped 0 bases from V and 8 bases from J, with 11 bases between.

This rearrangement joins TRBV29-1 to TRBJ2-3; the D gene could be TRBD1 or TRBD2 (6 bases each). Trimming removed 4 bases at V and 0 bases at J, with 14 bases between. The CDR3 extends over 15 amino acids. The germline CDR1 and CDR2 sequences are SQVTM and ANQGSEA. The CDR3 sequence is CSVGRTGGSTDTQYF. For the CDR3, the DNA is TGCAGCGTTGGACGAACCGGGGGCAGCACAGATACGCAGTATTTT.

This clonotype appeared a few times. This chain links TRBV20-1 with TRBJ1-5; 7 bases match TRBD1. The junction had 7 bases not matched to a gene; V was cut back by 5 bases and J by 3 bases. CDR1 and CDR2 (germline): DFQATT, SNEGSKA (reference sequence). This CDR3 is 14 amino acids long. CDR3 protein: CSAGLTGINQPQHF. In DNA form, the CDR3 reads TGCAGTGCTGGGTTGACAGGGATCAATCAGCCCCAGCATTTT.

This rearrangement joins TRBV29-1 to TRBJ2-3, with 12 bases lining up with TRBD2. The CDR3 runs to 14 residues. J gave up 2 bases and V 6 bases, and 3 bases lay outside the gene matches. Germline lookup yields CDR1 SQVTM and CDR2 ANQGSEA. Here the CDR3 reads CSVWTSGITDTQYF. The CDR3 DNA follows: TGCAGCGTGTGGACTAGCGGGATCACAGATACGCAGTATTTT.

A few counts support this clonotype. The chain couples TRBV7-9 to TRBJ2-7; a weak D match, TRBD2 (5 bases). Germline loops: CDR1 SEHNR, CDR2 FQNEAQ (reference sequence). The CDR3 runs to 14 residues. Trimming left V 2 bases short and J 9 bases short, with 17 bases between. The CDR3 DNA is TGTGCCAGCAGCTTAACCGGGGTTAGTTTTGGGCAGTACTTC. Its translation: CASSLTGVSFGQYF.

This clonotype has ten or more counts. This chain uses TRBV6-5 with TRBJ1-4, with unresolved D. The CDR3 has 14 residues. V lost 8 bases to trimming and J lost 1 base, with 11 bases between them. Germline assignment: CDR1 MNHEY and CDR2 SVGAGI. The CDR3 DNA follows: TGTGCCAGCGCTTCGACAAGAACTAATGAAAAACTGTTTTTT. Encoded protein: CASASTRTNEKLFF.

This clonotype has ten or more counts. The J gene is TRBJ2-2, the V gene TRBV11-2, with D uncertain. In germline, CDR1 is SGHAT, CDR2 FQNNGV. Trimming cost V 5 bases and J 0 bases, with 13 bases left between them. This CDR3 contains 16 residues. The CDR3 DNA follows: TGTGCCAGCAGCCCCCGGACGGTCGCGAACACCGGGGAGCTGTTTTTT. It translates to CASSPRTVANTGELFF.

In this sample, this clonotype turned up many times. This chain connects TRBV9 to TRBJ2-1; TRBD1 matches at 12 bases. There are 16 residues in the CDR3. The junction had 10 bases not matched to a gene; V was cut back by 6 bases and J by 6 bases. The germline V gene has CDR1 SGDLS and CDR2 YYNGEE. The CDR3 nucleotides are TGTGCCAGCACCCCTACGGGACAGGGGGCGTCCAATGAGCAGTTCTTC. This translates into CASTPTGQGASNEQFF.

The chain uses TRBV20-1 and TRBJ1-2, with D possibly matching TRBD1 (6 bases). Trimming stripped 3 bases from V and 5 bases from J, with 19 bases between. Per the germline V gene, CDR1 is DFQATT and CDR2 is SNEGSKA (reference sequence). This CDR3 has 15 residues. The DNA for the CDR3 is TGCAGTGCTAGTTACTCCGGGACAAGCGCATATGGCTACACCTTC. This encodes CSASYSGTSAYGYTF.

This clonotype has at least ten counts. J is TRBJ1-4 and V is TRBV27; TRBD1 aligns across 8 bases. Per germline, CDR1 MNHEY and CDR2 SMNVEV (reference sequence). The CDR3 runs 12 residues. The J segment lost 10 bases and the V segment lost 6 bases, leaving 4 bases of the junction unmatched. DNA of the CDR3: TGTGCCAGCAGGCAAACAGGGGGAAAACTGTTTTTT. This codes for CASRQTGGKLFF.

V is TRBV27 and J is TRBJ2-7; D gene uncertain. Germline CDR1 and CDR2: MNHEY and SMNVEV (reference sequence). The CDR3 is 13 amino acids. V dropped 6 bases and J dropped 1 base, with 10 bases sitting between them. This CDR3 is CASSQNPSYEQYF. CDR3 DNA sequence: TGTGCCAGCAGCCAAAACCCATCCTACGAGCAGTACTTC.

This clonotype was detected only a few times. The CDR3 sequence: CASSHSLAGGPNTGELFF. DNA of the CDR3: TGCGCCAGCAGCCATAGTTTAGCGGGAGGACCGAACACCGGGGAGCTGTTTTTT. The chain has TRBV4-3 and TRBJ2-2, with 10 bases aligning to TRBD2. Germline V gene data show CDR1 as LGHNA and CDR2 as YSLEER. This CDR3 is 18 amino acids long. The junction had 7 bases not matched to a gene; V was cut back by 3 bases and J by 0 bases.

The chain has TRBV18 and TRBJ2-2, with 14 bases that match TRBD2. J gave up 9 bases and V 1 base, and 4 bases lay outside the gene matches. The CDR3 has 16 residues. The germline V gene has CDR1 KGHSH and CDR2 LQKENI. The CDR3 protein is CASSPRGLAGGRELFF. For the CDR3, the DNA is TGTGCCAGCTCACCACGAGGACTAGCGGGAGGCAGGGAGCTGTTTTTT. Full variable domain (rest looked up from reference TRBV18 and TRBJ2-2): NAGVMQNPRHLVRRRGQEARLRCSPMKGHSHVYWYRQLPEEGLKFMVYLQKENIIDESGMPKERFSAEFPKEGPSILRIQQVVRGDSAAYFCASSPRGLAGGRELFFGEGSRLTVL.

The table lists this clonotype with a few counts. CDR3 nucleotide sequence: TGCAGTGCGGCAGCCGGGGGGGGTCAGCCCCAGCATTTT. This codes for CSAAAGGGQPQHF. The chain has TRBV20-1 and TRBJ1-5; D may be TRBD1 (5 bases). V dropped 6 bases and J dropped 6 bases, with 15 bases sitting between them. The CDR3 sequence is 13 residues long. The V gene's germline CDR1 is DFQATT and CDR2 SNEGSKA (reference sequence).

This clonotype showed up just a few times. Here the CDR3 reads CAISDYPANTGELFF. DNA for the CDR3: TGTGCCATCAGTGACTATCCCGCGAACACCGGGGAGCTGTTTTTT. The genes are TRBV10-3 and TRBJ2-2; no clear D gene. The germline CDR1 and CDR2 sequences are ENHRY and SYGVKD. The CDR3 loop spans 15 amino acids. V was shortened by 3 bases and J by 0 bases, with 8 bases between the two germline ends.

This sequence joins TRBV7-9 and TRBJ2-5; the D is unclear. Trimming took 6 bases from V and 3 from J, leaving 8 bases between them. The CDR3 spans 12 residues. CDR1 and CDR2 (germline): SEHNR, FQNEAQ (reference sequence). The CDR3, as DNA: TGTGCCAGCAGACAGACGGAAGAGACCCAGTACTTC. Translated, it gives CASRQTEETQYF. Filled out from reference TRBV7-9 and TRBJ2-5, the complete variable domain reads DTGVSQNPRHKITKRGQNVTFRCDPISEHNRLYWYRQTLGQGPEFLTYFQNEAQLEKSRLLSDRFSAERPKGSFSTLEIQRTEQGDSAMYLCASRQTEETQYFGPGTRLLVL.